This entry concerns a single TCR beta chain. Its antigen is not identified. This CDR3 has 15 residues. Germline CDR1 reads SGHTA; CDR2 reads FQGNSA. V was cut by 4 bases and J by 1 base, with 12 bases left in between. This record comes from a study of post-analysis software for immune sequencing data. The overall study: Relapsing-remitting, secondary progressive and progressive-relapsing multiple sclerosis were all included among the disease courses. Findings of the study overall: In multiple sclerosis, normalized Chao1 diversity was significantly below that of controls. The authors found that F measure strongly co-clustered same-batch samples. Four to six TRBV segments were more frequent in patients than controls; TRBV5-6, TRBV5-1 and TRBV20-1 belonged to this group.

Prepared TCR beta cDNA libraries contained unique molecular identifiers. Each CDR3 protein is one row after TCRdb ran MiXCR on the PCR reads. The data hold hundreds of thousands of distinct CDR3 sequences, with roughly 30% observed a single time. The sequence was collected from a girl aged 5-17 years with multiple sclerosis. The sample comprised blood. The V call is TRBV7-2, the J call TRBJ2-3; no clear D. CDR3 in amino acids: CASSSGALGTDTQYF. CDR3 bases: TGTGCCAGCAGCTCCGGCGCTCTGGGCACAGATACGCAGTATTTT.